This is a list of T cell receptor beta chains from one sample in a study of siplizumab effects on memory and regulatory T cells. Libraries were prepared by immunoSEQ multiplex PCR; TCRdb keeps only in-frame clonotypes and omits some of them. The sample has tens of thousands of clones; more than 80% are singletons. The specimen was CD8+ T cells sorted from blood. Receptors originate from a human donor in good health. The CDR3 runs from the conserved cysteine through the conserved F or W. Each record gives: D gene, V gene, CDR3 length, J gene, CDR3 protein. D genes are given only for firm matches.

>.|TRBV7-9|14|TRBJ1-1
CASSFEGINTEAFF
>.|TRBV4-2|13|TRBJ2-7
CASSHRTSPEQYF
>.|TRBV27|12|TRBJ1-4
CASAAAREKLFF
>TRBD1|TRBV2|13|TRBJ2-1
CASRGDSHNEQFF
>TRBD1|TRBV6-5|15|TRBJ2-7
CASSYQGTEHYEQYF
>TRBD1|TRBV10-3|12|TRBJ1-1
CAIADRVTEAFF
>TRBD2|TRBV10-2|15|TRBJ2-3
CASRGIRGGTDTQYF
>.|TRBV25-1|14|TRBJ1-6
CASIGGERDSPLHF
>.|TRBV12-5|11|TRBJ2-1
CASLSGNEQFF
>.|TRBV5-6|15|TRBJ2-7
CASSLAPARIDEQYF
>.|TRBV6-1|13|TRBJ2-3
CASSWVYTDTQYF